Listed below are T cell receptor beta chains from one sample, sequenced in a study of blood T cell repertoires in COVID-19. Repertoires were generated with immunoSEQ multiplex PCR, while TCRdb's copy carries only in-frame clones and drops some. The sample lists some 64,000 clones, roughly 88% seen once, with about 4% in the top ten. Sequencing input: peripheral blood. The receptor source for this set is a man between 65 and 85 years old with acute or convalescent COVID-19. Each CDR3 is given with its conserved first and last residue. A D gene is named only where the DNA matches it firmly. Expanded clones get a size class; other rows say once, few or many, or leave the size out.

D gene	V gene	clone size	J gene	CDR3 protein	CDR3 DNA
-	TRBV5-6	few	TRBJ1-5	CASSFWADQNSNQPQHF	TGTGCCAGCAGCTTTTGGGCAGACCAGAATAGCAATCAGCCCCAGCATTTT
TRBD2	TRBV19	medium-sized	TRBJ2-7	CASSIGGGGAYEQYF	TGTGCCAGTAGTATAGGTGGCGGGGGTGCCTACGAGCAGTACTTC
TRBD1	TRBV5-1	-	TRBJ2-5	CASRKRTGMSETQYF	TGCGCCAGCAGGAAGCGGACAGGGATGTCAGAGACCCAGTACTTC
-	TRBV7-6	-	TRBJ1-6	CASSPWSQVDSPLHF	TGTGCCAGCAGCCCTTGGTCCCAGGTGGATTCACCCCTCCACTTT
TRBD1	TRBV6-2/TRBV6-3	-	TRBJ1-1	CASSYLAGGMNTEAFF	TGTGCCAGCAGTTATCTGGCAGGGGGGATGAACACTGAAGCTTTCTTT
TRBD1	TRBV15	-	TRBJ2-2	CATSRPDRGGKELFF	TGTGCCACCAGCCGCCCGGACAGGGGTGGGAAGGAGCTGTTTTTT
TRBD2	TRBV28	-	TRBJ2-3	CASSLRAGGGMDTQYF	TGTGCCAGCAGTTTGAGAGCGGGGGGTGGGATGGATACGCAGTATTTT
TRBD2	TRBV4-2	-	TRBJ2-3	CASSQVTSAYGTDTQYF	TGTGCCAGCAGCCAAGTTACTAGCGCTTACGGCACAGATACGCAGTATTTT
TRBD1	TRBV7-9	-	TRBJ1-6	CASSSTRTGNNSPLHF	TGTGCCAGCAGCTCGACTCGGACAGGAAATAATTCACCCCTCCACTTT
TRBD1	TRBV18	-	TRBJ1-4	CASSQTGSRDEKLFF	TGTGCCAGCTCCCAGACAGGGTCGAGGGATGAAAAACTGTTTTTT
-	TRBV30	-	TRBJ1-3	CAWSVYSGNTIYF	TGTGCCTGGAGTGTCTACTCTGGAAACACCATATATTTT
TRBD2	TRBV6-1	-	TRBJ2-5	CASSEVLAGGKETQYF	TGTGCCAGCAGTGAAGTTTTAGCGGGGGGTAAAGAGACCCAGTACTTC
TRBD1	TRBV7-3	-	TRBJ2-2	CASSFQGALAGELFF	TGTGCCAGCAGCTTTCAGGGGGCGTTGGCCGGGGAGCTGTTTTTT
TRBD1	TRBV7-9	-	TRBJ2-2	CASSPRTGEAGELFF	TGTGCCAGCAGCCCAAGGACAGGGGAGGCCGGGGAGCTGTTTTTT
TRBD1	TRBV5-1	-	TRBJ1-6	CASSLAGQGYNSPLHF	TGCGCCAGCAGCTTGGCGGGACAGGGCTATAATTCACCCCTCCACTTT
-	TRBV28	-	TRBJ1-2	CASSLLQALGGYTF	TGTGCCAGCAGTTTATTACAGGCTTTAGGGGGCTACACCTTC
TRBD1	TRBV5-1	-	TRBJ1-1	CASSLGDRAQLEGFF	TGCGCCAGCAGCTTGGGGGACAGGGCTCAGCTTGAGGGTTTCTTT
TRBD2	TRBV7-3	-	TRBJ2-3	CASSLWASGDNTDTQYF	TGTGCCAGCAGCTTATGGGCTAGCGGAGATAACACAGATACGCAGTATTTT
TRBD1	TRBV2	-	TRBJ1-1	CASREQGFTEAFF	TGTGCCAGCAGGGAACAGGGGTTCACTGAAGCTTTCTTT
-	TRBV3-1/TRBV3-2	-	TRBJ2-7	CASSQVESFEQYF	TGTGCCAGCAGCCAAGTTGAGAGCTTCGAGCAGTACTTC
-	TRBV2	-	TRBJ2-1	CASSDIRAYNEQFF	TGTGCCAGCAGTGATATCCGCGCCTACAATGAGCAGTTCTTC
TRBD2	TRBV7-9	-	TRBJ2-3	CASSSSGVPLGTDTQYF	TGTGCCAGCAGCTCAAGCGGGGTTCCTCTGGGCACAGATACGCAGTATTTT
-	TRBV12-3/TRBV12-4	-	TRBJ1-5	CASSGGNQPQHF	TGTGCCAGCAGCGGTGGCAATCAGCCCCAGCATTTT
-	TRBV4-1	-	TRBJ1-2	CASSQSRALNYGYTF	TGCGCCAGCAGCCAAAGCAGGGCTTTAAACTATGGCTACACCTTC
TRBD2	TRBV4-3	once	TRBJ2-1	CASSPKPGGHFSIREQFF	TGCGCCAGCAGCCCCAAGCCGGGGGGGCATTTTTCAATCAGGGAGCAGTTCTTC
-	TRBV19	-	TRBJ1-3	CASSHQAAGNTIYF	TGTGCCAGTAGTCATCAGGCAGCTGGAAACACCATATATTTT
-	TRBV7-7	-	TRBJ1-6	CASSRGWRRSNSPLHF	TGTGCTAGCAGCCGGGGATGGAGGAGATCAAATTCACCCCTCCACTTT
-	TRBV6-6	-	TRBJ1-1	CASRVMTEAFF	TGTGCCTCGAGGGTTATGACTGAAGCTTTCTTT
-	TRBV5-6	-	TRBJ2-2	CASSLDGTGELFF	TGTGCCAGCAGCTTGGACGGCACCGGGGAGCTGTTTTTT
-	TRBV7-9	-	TRBJ2-3	CASSRDTGDTQYF	TGTGCCAGCAGTCGAGATACAGGGGATACGCAGTATTTT
-	TRBV14	-	TRBJ1-3	CASSPQQVGNTIYF	TGTGCCAGCAGCCCCCAGCAGGTTGGAAACACCATATATTTT
TRBD1	TRBV29-1	-	TRBJ1-3	CSVRDSYSGNTIYF	TGCAGCGTTCGGGACAGTTATTCTGGAAACACCATATATTTT
-	TRBV18	-	TRBJ2-1	CASSPSGGFVYNEQFF	TGTGCCAGCTCACCAAGTGGCGGGTTCGTCTACAATGAGCAGTTCTTC
TRBD1	TRBV19	-	TRBJ1-5	CASSIGQGSNQPQHF	TGTGCCAGTAGTATAGGACAGGGTAGCAATCAGCCCCAGCATTTT
-	TRBV6-5	-	TRBJ2-1	CASSRLGGNEQFF	TGTGCCAGCAGTCGACTGGGGGGAAATGAGCAGTTCTTC
TRBD1	TRBV24-1	-	TRBJ2-2	CATSASGTGTSGELFF	TGTGCCACCAGTGCATCGGGGACAGGGACGTCCGGGGAGCTGTTTTTT
TRBD2	TRBV27	-	TRBJ2-3	CASSLSRLAGGLSTDTQYF	TGTGCCAGCAGTTTATCGAGGCTAGCGGGGGGGCTTAGCACAGATACGCAGTATTTT